The entry below describes one T cell receptor beta chain. The target antigen is unknown. The sample originates from a study of cytomegalovirus exposure and HLA in healthy donors. Trimming stripped 0 bases from V and 5 bases from J, with 11 bases between. Per the germline V gene, CDR1 is SGHRS and CDR2 is YFSETQ. The CDR3 spans 14 residues. In the PCR, 60 Vbeta and 13 Jbeta primers were used. Assay used: immunoSEQ multiplex PCR; TCRdb lists only in-frame clones, some missing. The sample yields tens of thousands of clones, 80% seen once. Study-level findings and limits: Presence/absence analyses assumed roughly uniform sequencing depth across donors.

The source of this sequence is a male donor in good health and CMV-seronegative. The sample was PBMCs. The chain couples TRBV5-1 to TRBJ2-5; possible D gene TRBD2, 5 bases. This chain's CDR3 is CASSLVGERETQYF. CDR3 in DNA: TGCGCCAGCAGCTTGGTCGGGGAGAGGGAGACCCAGTACTTC.